This entry is about one T cell receptor (beta chain). This clonotype appeared a single time. Its antigen remains unidentified. No much larger clone is present one base from it, and per-base qualities are unavailable. On its own, one read is weak support. These data are taken from a study of vaccination and CD4 T cells after COVID-19 (dated by TCRdb to the early 2020s). Regarding the study in general: Convalescent patients had a positive SARS-CoV-2 result on nasal swab PCR, and of these patients, fewer than ten had mild disease and one had severe disease. Overlapping spike peptide pools from SARS-CoV-2 and from the common cold coronaviruses HCoV-NL63, HCoV-OC43 and HCoV-229E were used as culture stimuli. Participants received two doses of either the Pfizer-BioNTech BNT162b2 vaccine (n=8) or the Moderna mRNA-1273 vaccine (n=2). Post-COVID blood samples were collected from convalescent patients a median of roughly 100 days after diagnosis, with a range of about 35 to 180 days. Post-vaccine blood samples were obtained a median of around 67 days after the second vaccine dose, with a range of about 14 to 250 days. In the convalescent cohort there were six males and four females, among whom were two Hispanic individuals, seven Caucasians, two Asians and one multiracial person. Control cultures used a CEFX viral epitope pool as positive control, an HIV-1 Nef peptide pool as negative control, or no peptide. In around 9 COVID-19 convalescent patients and 4 infection-naive healthy vaccine recipients, researchers compared the spike-specific CD4+ TCR repertoire from before mRNA vaccination with the repertoire from after.

The library relied on PCR. DNA from cultured CD4+ T cells was subjected to TCR sequencing with the Oncomine TCR Beta short-read assay at the Johns Hopkins FTIC core. The QIAamp micro DNA kit was used to extract genomic DNA from the cultured CD4+ T cells. Oncomine TCR Beta libraries from cultured CD4+ T cells were pooled with unique dual indexes and sequenced on an Illumina iSeq 100. The authors' pipeline ran thus. Non-productive sequences were removed, and CDR3s not starting with C, not ending with F or W, or shorter than 7 amino acids were discarded. The MANAFEST web application was used to identify antigen-specific clonotypes by comparing peptide-stimulated wells against reference wells and other culture wells. For a clone to be called positive, the clone needed an FDR below 0.05, an odds ratio above 5, and a productive frequency above 0.1% in at least two of three replicate wells. Cross-reactive clonotypes were defined as significantly expanded in both SARS-CoV-2 spike wells and at least one common cold coronavirus spike condition. CDR3 homology was assessed with Levenshtein distances (stringdist) and unrooted phylogenetic trees (ape) in R version 3.6.1. TCRdb itself trimmed the public reads at Q25 with fastp, ran MiXCR and retained productive beta chains. Under each unique CDR3 protein, matching rows form one entry showing the most common genes and DNA. The V and J calls and clone size come from TCRdb's table, not from the authors' own analysis. The sample table shows about 21,000 distinct CDR3 sequences, and less than 75% are seen once. Roughly 7.8% of the sample is taken by the ten largest.

The treatment or condition label corresponds to: approximately nine-day PBMC culture with coronavirus spike peptide pools or control peptides (ViraFEST assay). The study used the ViraFEST assay, which expanded antigen-specific T cells with peptide pools and then identified expanded clonotypes by TCR sequencing. The convalescent patients' positive SARS-CoV-2 PCR tests fell between March and December 2020, which was before the Alpha, Beta and Delta variants emerged in the United States. Some 2 million PBMCs per well were cultured in IMDM with approximately 5% human AB serum and roughly 10 IU/ml IL-2, plus 10 ug/ml peptide pools. On days 3 and 7, half of the culture medium was replaced with fresh IL-2-containing medium. CD4+ T cells were isolated after approximately 10 days of culture through negative selection using the EasySep CD4+ T cell isolation kit. Ficoll-Paque Plus gradient centrifugation was used to isolate PBMCs from whole blood, and the isolated PBMCs were then either used fresh or cryopreserved at -140C. Culture conditions were generally each tested in triplicate wells.

The CDR3, from cysteine to phenylalanine, totals 14 residues. Only the CDR3 DNA is retained, 42 bases long and in frame from the first base. Unmatched junction bases come to 6, with V trimmed by 5 bases and J by 3 bases. Via the germline V gene (reference sequence), CDR1 is SEHNR and CDR2 FQNEAQ. General conclusions and limits of the study: Of the vaccine-specific clones found in convalescent patients, nearly all (304 of 307) were mono-reactive for SARS-CoV-2 spike instead of being cross-reactive with common cold coronaviruses. An increase in the median number of SARS-CoV-2-reactive clonotypes from 21 after infection to a few dozen after vaccination was observed, but the change was not found to be significant. In convalescent patients, a median approximately 86% of post-vaccine SARS-CoV-2-reactive clones were detected only after vaccination, and vaccine-specific priming was suggested by this finding. The study included relatively few convalescent patients and did not analyze early timepoints after natural infection.

This receptor was taken from a human donor who had recovered from COVID-19. The chain couples TRBV7-9 to TRBJ1-2; TRBD1 agrees with 7 junctional bases. The source material was CD4+ T cells from blood, cultured in vitro. The bases read TGTGCCAGCAGCGGACCGACAGGGCACTATGGCTACACCTTC. It is translated as CASSGPTGHYGYTF.